This TCR beta chain was captured by sequencing in a study of identical twins' blood T cells. Three pairs of healthy female monozygous twins were the donors. The CDR3 covers 15 residues. Per germline, CDR1 SQVTM and CDR2 ANQGSEA. Trimming at V came to 1 base and at J to 2 bases, leaving 4 bases not matched to a gene. Via MiXCR, TCRdb re-called the 5' RACE reads, giving one row per CDR3 protein. The data show fewer than 450,000 distinct CDR3 sequences, roughly 28% seen once. This clonotype was detected once. The chain employs TRBV29-1 and TRBJ2-3; 9 bases map to TRBD1. Specimen: PBMCs. The TCR comes from a woman between 18 and 50 years old in good health. The CDR3 sequence: CSVEGTGVLTDTQYF. DNA for the CDR3: TGCAGCGTTGAAGGGACAGGGGTCCTCACAGATACGCAGTATTTT.